These T cell receptor beta chains were read from a single sample in a study of human T cells and chemical hapten exposure. TCRdb recomputed calls from the RACE reads with MiXCR, one row per CDR3 protein. The repertoire holds about 110,000 distinct CDR3 sequences, with approximately 10% as singletons. The starting material was whole blood, obtained in connection with sensitization to the hapten diphenylcyclopropenone (DPC). The receptors derive from a woman between 35 and 50 years old with alopecia areata. Some clones in this sample may be carry-over from other donors' samples. CDR3s include the opening cysteine and the closing phenylalanine or tryptophan. The D gene is left open where the match is weak. Size values are once, few and many counts, or a class for expanded clones, and some rows have none.

CDR3aa	CDR3nt	j_gene	v_gene	abundance	d_gene
CASLEDRNTEAFF	TGTGCCAGCTTGGAGGACAGAAACACTGAAGCTTTCTTT	TRBJ1-1	TRBV7-9	many	-
CASFQGQLYEQYF	TGTGCCAGCTTCCAGGGACAGCTCTACGAGCAGTACTTC	TRBJ2-7	TRBV18	many	TRBD1
CSAGGTGRTYEQYF	TGCAGTGCTGGGGGGACAGGCCGAACCTACGAGCAGTACTTC	TRBJ2-7	TRBV20-1	-	TRBD1
CASSLSTSGGADTQYF	TGTGCCAGCAGCTTGTCAACTAGCGGGGGTGCAGATACGCAGTATTTT	TRBJ2-3	TRBV7-2	-	TRBD2
CASYRVGGYTF	TGTGCCTCATACAGGGTCGGAGGCTACACCTTC	TRBJ1-2	TRBV30	many	-
CATSTSGGAREQFF	TGTGCCACTTCGACTAGCGGGGGGGCTCGAGAGCAGTTCTTC	TRBJ2-1	TRBV25-1	-	TRBD2
CASSLDRPEAFF	TGTGCCAGCAGCTTAGATCGCCCTGAAGCTTTCTTT	TRBJ1-1	TRBV11-2	many	-
CASSRTQLRQPQHF	TGTGCCAGCAGTCGAACCCAATTGAGGCAGCCCCAGCATTTT	TRBJ1-5	TRBV28	many	-
CASSPLDSGGAQYF	TGTGCCAGCTCACCCTTGGACAGCGGAGGGGCCCAGTACTTC	TRBJ2-5	TRBV18	many	-
CASSSLTGGLTEAFF	TGTGCCAGCAGCTCCCTAACAGGGGGGCTCACTGAAGCTTTCTTT	TRBJ1-1	TRBV5-6	few	TRBD1